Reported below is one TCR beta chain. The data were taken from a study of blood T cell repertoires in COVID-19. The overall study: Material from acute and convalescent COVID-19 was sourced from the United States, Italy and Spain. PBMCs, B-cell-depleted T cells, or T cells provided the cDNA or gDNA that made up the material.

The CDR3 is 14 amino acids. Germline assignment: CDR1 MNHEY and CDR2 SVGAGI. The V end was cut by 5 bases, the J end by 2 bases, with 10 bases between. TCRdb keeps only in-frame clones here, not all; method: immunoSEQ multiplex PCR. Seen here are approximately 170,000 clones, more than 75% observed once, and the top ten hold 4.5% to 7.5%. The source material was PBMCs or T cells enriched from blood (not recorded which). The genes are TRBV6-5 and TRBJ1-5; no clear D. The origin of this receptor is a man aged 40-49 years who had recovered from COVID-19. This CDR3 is CASSLSPRNQPQHF. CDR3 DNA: TGTGCCAGCAGTCTTAGTCCGCGCAATCAGCCCCAGCATTTT.